This T cell receptor beta chain was obtained from a study of OX40 agonist ivuxolimab in advanced cancers. Study at large: At doses from 0.01 to 10 mg/kg, patients were given intravenous ivuxolimab every 2 weeks. Study results and limitations: Researchers did not establish what antigens the expanded peripheral T cells target. Dose levels from 0.1 to 3.0 mg/kg saw CD4+ and CD8+ blood T cells expand clonally by week 6.

Peripheral blood came from all dose cohorts at three timepoints. A note on this clone: What it binds is not known.

Sequencing was performed with immunoSEQ multiplex PCR; in TCRdb, only in-frame clones are kept and a portion is missing. This table has tens of thousands of clones, about 86% appearing once. The CDR3 spans 11 residues. With 4 bases removed from V and 2 bases from J, the gap between germline ends came to 4 bases. Per germline, CDR1 SGHNT and CDR2 YYREEE (reference sequence). Source: CD4+ or CD8+ T cells sorted from blood, taken in a trial of the OX40 agonist ivuxolimab. The chain has TRBV5-4 and TRBJ2-7, with no clear D. This receptor was obtained from an adult with an advanced solid tumor such as melanoma, head and neck, liver or kidney cancer. The DNA for the CDR3 is TGTGCCAGCAGCCACGCCTACGAGCAGTACTTC. It translates to CASSHAYEQYF. The whole variable domain, remainder taken from reference TRBV5-4 and TRBJ2-7, is ETGVTQSPTHLIKTRGQQVTLRCSSQSGHNTVSWYQQALGQGPQFIFQYYREEENGRGNFPPRFSGLQFPNYSSELNVNALELDDSALYLCASSHAYEQYFGPGTRLTVT.